This T cell receptor beta chain appears in the sequencing data of a study of shared clonotypes between healthy human individuals (dated by TCRdb to about 2020). Broadly, across the study: Three men and two women, aged 18 to 49 years, made up the cohort. Different laboratories and diverse techniques were used to prepare libraries and sequence TCR repertoires, to increase sequencing depth and limit assay-specific biases. Between about 0.9 and 10 billion PBMCs per donor were obtained by leukapheresis. Blood TCR repertoires of about 5 healthy adults were deeply sequenced to estimate repertoire size and the extent of clonotype sharing between individuals.

Donors were healthy HIV-negative adults with no recently reported acute infections or vaccinations. Only Caucasian adults living in Nashville, Tennessee, USA were represented among the donors. For unsorted samples, some 87 million PBMCs were counted, and genomic DNA was extracted using the QIAamp DNA Blood Mini kit. Blood was obtained by leukapheresis, after which PBMCs were separated by Ficoll-Histopaque density gradient centrifugation and cryopreserved in liquid nitrogen vapor phase. Using the deep immunoSEQ assay, multiplex PCR amplified TCR CDR3 regions from genomic DNA. Extracted genomic DNA from each cell subset was distributed evenly across all wells of several immunoSEQ 96-well plates, and each plate was treated as a replicate. For unsorted PBMC, 300 to 350 ng genomic DNA, equal to approximately 30,000 T cell genomes, was loaded into each replicate PCR. Ten immunoSEQ deep assay plates were used to sequence the unsorted PBMC genomic DNA. The purified libraries were quantified using a Qubit 3.0 fluorometer, sized with a Bioanalyzer 2100, and then quantified again using the KAPA Library Quantification kit. Every immunoSEQ 96-well plate was sequenced on a dedicated single-read 150-cycle Illumina NextSeq 550 flow cell. As for the authors' bioinformatics: Because the immunoSEQ output held only junctional sequences and lacked quality scores, the filtering could not match the filtering applied to full-length reads. Sequences were annotated with PyIR, a Python wrapper for IgBLAST v1.9, using IMGT germline references to assign V/J genes and CDR3. Reads with weak V/J assignments (E-value above 1e-6), missing CDR3, stop codons, out-of-frame junctions, or ambiguous translated residues were removed. V3J clonotypes were defined as sequences sharing an identical inferred V gene, J gene, and CDR3 amino acid sequence. The percentage overlap between two repertoires was calculated by dividing the number of shared unique clonotypes by the size of the smaller repertoire. Richness of each repertoire was evaluated using RTK rarefaction, the Chao1 estimator, and Recon v2.1 estimates of unobserved clonotypes. TCRdb provides this immuneACCESS table in a form limited to in-frame rearrangements. Some clones are lacking; in checked studies, under half of them reflect an unresolved V gene, and why the rest are absent is not known. The DNA was the basis for D and trimming; V, J and clone size are from that table. The sample yields some 480,000 clones; 79% were counted once. Jointly, the top ten make up less than 15% of the sample.

Results the study describes overall, beyond this receptor: Pairwise subsampling indicated that sequencing depth was expected to affect the degree of clonotype sharing among donors. Because the study included only a small number of donors, the genetic and exposure-history diversity represented was limited. Sampling was limited to blood, and TCR repertoires in tissue likely differ from TCR repertoires in blood.

Germline trimming amounts to 6 bases on V and 7 bases on J, with 8 as the count of junction bases outside the gene matches. Looking up the germline V gene yields CDR1 SNHLY and CDR2 FYNNEI. The CDR3 spans 13 residues, from the cysteine through the phenylalanine. Kept here is only the CDR3 DNA, which spans 39 bases and is read in frame from base 1. Comment on this clone: Its antigen remains unidentified. No clone much larger than this one lies a single base away; base qualities are absent.

The receptor comes from a woman in her forties in good health. Some clones in this sample may be carry-over from other donors' samples. The sample was PBMCs. The chain links TRBV2 with TRBJ2-5, and TRBD2 matches 7 of the central bases. DNA sequence: TGTGCCAGCAGATACCCGGGAGGCGGGACCCAGTACTTC. The translation is CASRYPGGGTQYF.